This T cell receptor (beta chain) emerged from a study of PD-1 blockade in classical Hodgkin lymphoma. Clones were read by immunoSEQ multiplex PCR, and TCRdb kept only the in-frame ones, dropping some. The sample records about 46,000 clones, around 72% being singletons. This clone was observed a few times. Germline V gives CDR1 MNHNS, CDR2 SASEGT. The V and J ends lost 6 bases and 0 bases respectively, with 11 bases between them. This CDR3 has 14 amino acids. Every patient relapsed after autologous stem cell transplantation, and brentuximab vedotin exposure varied. The sequence came from a human donor with classical Hodgkin lymphoma. The sequenced sample was peripheral blood mononuclear cells (PBMCs), obtained at baseline. The genes are TRBV6-1 and TRBJ1-1; D is perhaps TRBD1 (6 bases). The CDR3 is CASRWTDMNTEAFF. CDR3 DNA: TGTGCCAGCAGATGGACAGATATGAACACTGAAGCTTTCTTT.